A selection of T cell receptor beta chains follows, all from one sample in a study of cytomegalovirus exposure and HLA in healthy donors. Measured with immunoSEQ multiplex PCR; TCRdb has only the in-frame clones, and not every one. The repertoire holds some 180,000 clones, with about three quarters as singletons. Sequences were obtained from PBMCs. All receptors derive from a woman aged 25-40 years in good health and CMV-seronegative. The CDR3 runs from the conserved cysteine through the conserved F or W. D genes are given only for firm matches. Size values are once, few and many counts, or a class for expanded clones, and some rows have none.

V gene	J gene	clone size	D gene	CDR3 protein	CDR3 DNA
TRBV27	TRBJ1-2	-	-	CASSSHHPPYGYTF	TGTGCCAGCAGTTCACACCACCCTCCCTATGGCTACACCTTC
TRBV6-1	TRBJ1-2	few	-	CASSDQSWAAGGYTF	TGTGCCAGCAGTGATCAGTCCTGGGCAGCAGGTGGCTACACCTTC
TRBV30	TRBJ2-2	-	TRBD2	CAWRLAGSTGELFF	TGTGCCTGGAGACTAGCGGGGAGTACCGGGGAGCTGTTTTTT
TRBV5-1	TRBJ2-7	-	TRBD1	CASSFGSGGKDEQYF	TGCGCCAGCAGCTTTGGTTCAGGGGGCAAGGACGAGCAGTACTTC
TRBV7-2	TRBJ2-5	-	TRBD2	CASSSLAGGAETQYF	TGTGCCAGCAGCTCTCTAGCGGGGGGCGCAGAGACCCAGTACTTC
TRBV6-1	TRBJ1-5	-	-	CASRPQGGYQPQHF	TGTGCCAGCAGACCACAGGGTGGGTATCAGCCCCAGCATTTT
TRBV7-6	TRBJ1-1	-	-	CASSLGRTEAFF	TGTGCCAGCAGCTTAGGGAGGACTGAAGCTTTCTTT
TRBV30	TRBJ2-7	-	TRBD2	CAWSRGGGTYEQYF	TGTGCCTGGAGTCGAGGCGGGGGGACCTACGAGCAGTACTTC
TRBV6-1	TRBJ2-3	-	TRBD1	CASTRAGTGVDTQYF	TGTGCCAGCACGAGGGCTGGGACAGGGGTAGATACGCAGTATTTT
TRBV28	TRBJ1-2	-	-	CASSLPTGHINYGYTF	TGTGCCAGCAGTTTACCCACGGGACACATTAACTATGGCTACACCTTC
TRBV2	TRBJ2-7	-	-	CASSRFYEQYF	TGTGCCAGCAGTCGGTTTTACGAGCAGTACTTC
TRBV19	TRBJ2-7	few	-	CASSTYFPDRLNAYEQYF	TGTGCCAGTAGTACCTACTTCCCCGACAGGCTAAACGCCTACGAGCAGTACTTC
TRBV4-1	TRBJ2-3	once	TRBD1	CASSQDPEGAGSDTQYF	TGCGCCAGCAGCCAAGATCCCGAGGGGGCGGGTTCAGATACGCAGTATTTT
TRBV9	TRBJ2-3	-	TRBD2	CASSVRPSGRNADTQYF	TGTGCCAGCAGCGTCAGGCCCAGCGGGAGAAATGCAGATACGCAGTATTTT
TRBV19	TRBJ1-5	once	TRBD1	CASTPRQGDQPQHF	TGTGCCAGTACCCCACGACAGGGGGATCAGCCCCAGCATTTT
TRBV27	TRBJ1-5	once	-	CASSLGPGPQHF	TGTGCCAGCAGTTTGGGGCCGGGGCCCCAGCATTTT
TRBV5-1	TRBJ1-4	-	TRBD1	CASSLVPGQKQKLFF	TGCGCCAGCAGCTTGGTCCCGGGACAGAAGCAAAAACTGTTTTTT
TRBV5-1	TRBJ2-1	-	-	CASSLVQASSYNEQFF	TGCGCCAGCAGCTTGGTTCAGGCGAGCTCCTACAATGAGCAGTTCTTC
TRBV5-5	TRBJ1-2	few	-	CASSLGPGREVSGYTF	TGTGCCAGCAGCTTGGGTCCAGGCCGGGAAGTAAGTGGCTACACCTTC
TRBV5-4	TRBJ1-5	-	-	CASSLEAAGQPQHF	TGTGCCAGCAGCTTGGAGGCTGCAGGTCAGCCCCAGCATTTT
TRBV30	TRBJ2-7	-	-	CAWRKLAGNYEQYF	TGTGCCTGGAGGAAGCTGGCAGGGAACTACGAGCAGTACTTC
TRBV9	TRBJ2-1	-	-	CASSVAQYNEQFF	TGTGCCAGCAGCGTAGCCCAGTACAATGAGCAGTTCTTC
TRBV28	TRBJ1-5	-	TRBD1	CASSLWAGGGNQPQHF	TGTGCCAGCAGTTTATGGGCAGGGGGAGGTAATCAGCCCCAGCATTTT
TRBV7-9	TRBJ2-1	-	TRBD2	CASRLTSGTTNEQFF	TGTGCCAGCAGGTTAACTAGCGGTACTACCAATGAGCAGTTCTTC
TRBV9	TRBJ2-1	-	TRBD2	CASSVGFDLLASNEQFF	TGTGCCAGCAGCGTGGGATTTGATTTACTAGCGAGTAATGAGCAGTTCTTC
TRBV5-1	TRBJ2-1	-	TRBD2	CASSLGGREYNEQFF	TGCGCCAGCAGCTTGGGCGGGAGGGAATACAATGAGCAGTTCTTC
TRBV28	TRBJ1-2	-	-	CASTVGGDGYTF	TGTGCCAGCACCGTGGGAGGGGATGGCTACACCTTC
TRBV10-3	TRBJ2-7	once	TRBD1	CAISGQGSTLGYEQYF	TGTGCCATCAGCGGACAGGGGTCGACTCTGGGATACGAGCAGTACTTC
TRBV19	TRBJ1-3	few	-	CAIAAGNTIYF	TGTGCCATCGCGGCTGGAAACACCATATATTTT
TRBV27	TRBJ1-1	-	TRBD1	CATLPIPTGGGNTEAFF	TGTGCCACCCTACCTATCCCAACAGGGGGTGGGAACACTGAAGCTTTCTTT
TRBV30	TRBJ2-2	-	-	CAWSPTAGELFF	TGTGCCTGGAGCCCCACAGCCGGGGAGCTGTTTTTT
TRBV5-1	TRBJ1-2	-	TRBD1	CASSLGQGSGYTF	TGCGCCAGCAGCTTGGGACAGGGGTCTGGCTACACCTTC
TRBV5-4	TRBJ2-1	-	TRBD2	CASSLELAGVYNEQFF	TGTGCCAGCAGCTTGGAACTAGCGGGAGTATACAATGAGCAGTTCTTC
TRBV28	TRBJ2-2	-	-	CASSLRGTDSNTGELFF	TGTGCCAGCAGTTTACGCGGGACGGACTCGAACACCGGGGAGCTGTTTTTT
TRBV9	TRBJ2-5	-	-	CASSVGGGVGETQYF	TGTGCCAGCAGCGTAGGAGGGGGTGTAGGGGAGACCCAGTACTTC
TRBV5-1	TRBJ2-5	-	-	CASSLVAEETQYF	TGCGCCAGCAGCTTGGTTGCCGAGGAGACCCAGTACTTC
TRBV11-1	TRBJ1-1	-	TRBD1	CASSQGTGGMVTEAFF	TGTGCCAGCAGTCAAGGGACAGGGGGTATGGTAACTGAAGCTTTCTTT
TRBV11-2	TRBJ2-1	-	-	CASSLRASSYNEQFF	TGTGCCAGCAGCTTACGAGCTAGCTCCTACAATGAGCAGTTCTTC
TRBV28	TRBJ1-3	once	TRBD1	CASRSTGGPRSGNTIYF	TGTGCCAGCAGATCCACAGGGGGCCCCCGCTCTGGAAACACCATATATTTT
TRBV10-2	TRBJ1-1	-	-	CASSDPPAEAFF	TGCGCCAGCAGTGATCCCCCCGCTGAAGCTTTCTTT
TRBV29-1	TRBJ1-2	-	-	CSVEGTRGYGYTF	TGCAGCGTTGAAGGGACCCGGGGCTATGGCTACACCTTC
TRBV10-3	TRBJ2-1	-	-	CAISERDSNEQFF	TGTGCCATCAGTGAGCGAGACAGCAATGAGCAGTTCTTC
TRBV27	TRBJ2-1	-	TRBD2	CASTLGLAISNEQFF	TGTGCCAGCACCCTAGGACTAGCGATTTCCAATGAGCAGTTCTTC
TRBV9	TRBJ1-6	-	-	CASSAQQGLGNSPLHF	TGTGCCAGCAGCGCACAGCAGGGGCTAGGAAATTCACCCCTCCACTTT
TRBV5-5	TRBJ1-1	once	-	CASSSPSEAFF	TGTGCCAGCAGCTCCCCCAGTGAAGCTTTCTTT
TRBV27	TRBJ2-7	-	-	CASSHRTAPLFF	TGTGCCAGCAGTCACCGGACAGCACCCTTGTTCTTC
TRBV29-1	TRBJ2-2	-	-	CSVEVRRTGELFF	TGCAGCGTTGAAGTGCGTCGGACCGGGGAGCTGTTTTTT